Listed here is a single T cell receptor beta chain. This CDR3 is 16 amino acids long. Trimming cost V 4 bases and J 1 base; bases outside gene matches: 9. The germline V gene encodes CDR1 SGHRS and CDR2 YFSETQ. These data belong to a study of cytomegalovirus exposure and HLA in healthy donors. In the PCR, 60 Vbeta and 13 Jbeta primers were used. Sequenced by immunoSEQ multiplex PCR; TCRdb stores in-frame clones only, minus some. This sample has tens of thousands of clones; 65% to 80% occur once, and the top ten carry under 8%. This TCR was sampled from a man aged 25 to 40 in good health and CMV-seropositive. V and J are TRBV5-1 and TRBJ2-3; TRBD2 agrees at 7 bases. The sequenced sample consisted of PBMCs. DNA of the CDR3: TGCGCCAGCAGCCTGGGGGGGACTGCCCGCACAGATACGCAGTATTTT. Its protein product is CASSLGGTARTDTQYF.